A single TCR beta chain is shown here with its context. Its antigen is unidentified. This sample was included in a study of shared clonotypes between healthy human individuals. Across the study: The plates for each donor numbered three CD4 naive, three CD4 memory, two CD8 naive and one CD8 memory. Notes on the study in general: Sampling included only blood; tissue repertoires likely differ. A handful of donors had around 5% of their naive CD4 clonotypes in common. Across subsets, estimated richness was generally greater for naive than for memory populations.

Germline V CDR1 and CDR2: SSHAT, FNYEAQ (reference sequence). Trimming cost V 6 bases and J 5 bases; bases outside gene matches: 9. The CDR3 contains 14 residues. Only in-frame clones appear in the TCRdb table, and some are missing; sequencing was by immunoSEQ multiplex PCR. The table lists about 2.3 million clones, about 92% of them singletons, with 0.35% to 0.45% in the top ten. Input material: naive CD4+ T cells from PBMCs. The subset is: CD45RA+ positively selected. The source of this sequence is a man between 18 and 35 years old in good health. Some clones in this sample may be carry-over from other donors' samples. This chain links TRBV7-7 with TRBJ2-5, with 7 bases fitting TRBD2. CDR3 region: CASSPSGGSETQYF. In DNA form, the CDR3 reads TGTGCCAGCAGTCCATCGGGGGGATCGGAGACCCAGTACTTC.